These 31 T cell receptor beta chains came from one sample sequenced in a study of cytomegalovirus exposure and HLA in healthy donors. Primers for the PCR totalled 60 Vbeta and 13 Jbeta. The protocol was immunoSEQ multiplex PCR, while the TCRdb copy is restricted to in-frame clones and leaves out a portion. The sample includes around 130,000 clones, about 71% seen only once; the top ten take approximately 2.6%. Sequenced input: PBMCs. Receptors were obtained from a woman aged 55-70 years in good health and CMV-seropositive.

The chain uses TRBV6-9 and TRBJ1-2, with a possible D match to TRBD1 (6 bases). The CDR3 loop spans 16 amino acids. Trimming took off 5 bases at V and 8 bases at J, with 24 bases between the two ends. Germline V gene sequence: CDR1 MNHGY, CDR2 SVAAGI. The CDR3 DNA is TGTGCCAGCAGTCCCACGACAGGCCCCCGGAAGGGAGGCTACACCTTC. Translating it yields CASSPTTGPRKGGYTF.

This chain joins TRBV19 and TRBJ1-1; D is unclear. The CDR3 has 13 residues. The V end lost 5 bases, the J end lost 5 bases, and 12 bases lay between the germline ends. The germline CDR1 and CDR2 sequences are LNHDA and SQIVND (reference sequence). The chain's CDR3 is CASSWRAGTEAFF. The DNA for the CDR3 is TGTGCCAGTAGTTGGAGGGCCGGGACTGAAGCTTTCTTT.

This clone was observed a few times. The chain joins TRBV5-4 to TRBJ1-2; tentative D call: TRBD1 (5 bases). Trimming cost V 0 bases and J 4 bases, with 13 bases left between them. This CDR3 comprises 15 residues. Germline lookup yields CDR1 SGHNT and CDR2 YYREEE (reference sequence). CDR3 residues: CASSLGWGLGYGYTF. Here the CDR3 DNA reads TGTGCCAGCAGCTTGGGGTGGGGACTCGGCTATGGCTACACCTTC.

V and J are TRBV4-1 and TRBJ2-5, with D tentatively TRBD1 (7 bases). Germline V gives CDR1 MGHRA, CDR2 YSYEKL. V was cut by 7 bases and J by 5 bases, with 14 bases left in between. There are 13 residues in the CDR3. CDR3 sequence: CASNRGGFETQYF. In DNA, the CDR3 is TGCGCCAGCAACAGGGGAGGCTTCGAGACCCAGTACTTC.

V is TRBV7-8 and J is TRBJ1-4, with 7 bases that match TRBD1. The germline gives CDR1 SGHVS, CDR2 FQNEAQ. This CDR3 is 14 amino acids long. J lost 8 bases, V lost 3 bases, and 6 bases had no gene match. CDR3 protein: CASSFGTAREKLFF. Here the CDR3 DNA reads TGTGCCAGCAGCTTCGGGACAGCTCGGGAAAAACTGTTTTTT.

The chain employs TRBV28 and TRBJ2-2, with D perhaps matching TRBD2 (6 bases). The CDR3 loop spans 16 amino acids. Germline V gene data show CDR1 as MDHEN and CDR2 as SYDVKM. Trimming stripped 7 bases from V and 0 bases from J, with 15 bases between. Here the CDR3 DNA reads TGTGCCAGCATTCCGATTAGGGAGGCGAACACCGGGGAGCTGTTTTTT. It specifies CASIPIREANTGELFF.

The chain carries TRBV5-1 and TRBJ2-5, with D perhaps TRBD2 (5 bases). Trimming removed 3 bases at V and 9 bases at J, with 12 bases between. Germline-derived CDR1 and CDR2 are SGHRS and YFSETQ. The CDR3 totals 12 residues. This CDR3 is CASSWESRAQYF. CDR3 in DNA: TGCGCCAGCAGCTGGGAGTCTAGGGCCCAGTACTTC.

A few counts support this clone. This chain connects TRBV11-2 to TRBJ1-1, with 10 bases identical to TRBD1. The germline gives CDR1 SGHAT, CDR2 FQNNGV. J gave up 0 bases and V 7 bases, and 8 bases lay outside the gene matches. There are 16 residues in the CDR3. The CDR3 DNA follows: TGTGCCAGCAACAAGGGACAGGGGCTGATGAACACTGAAGCTTTCTTT. Protein product: CASNKGQGLMNTEAFF.

The chain carries TRBV15 and TRBJ1-6, with 9 positions matching TRBD1. This CDR3 has 16 amino acids. Germline trimming cut 0 bases from V and 7 bases from J; bases unmatched to any gene: 4. Germline V gene lookup returns CDR1 LNHNV and CDR2 YYDKDF (reference sequence). The CDR3 protein is CATSREIGQGNSPLHF. The CDR3 region has the DNA TGTGCCACCAGCAGAGAAATCGGACAGGGGAATTCACCCCTCCACTTT.

The V gene is TRBV19, the J gene TRBJ1-6; D is undetermined. V lost 3 bases and J lost 7, with 7 bases in between. Germline V gene sequence: CDR1 LNHDA, CDR2 SQIVND (reference sequence). The CDR3 is 13 residues long. CDR3 DNA: TGTGCCAGTAGTATTACAGCAAATTCACCCCTCCACTTT. Residues: CASSITANSPLHF.

The J gene is TRBJ2-4, the V gene TRBV9, with 7 bases aligning to TRBD2. Per the germline V gene, CDR1 is SGDLS and CDR2 is YYNGEE. Germline trimming cut 1 base from V and 7 bases from J; bases unmatched to any gene: 5. This CDR3 comprises 14 residues. This CDR3 reads CASSVRDYGNIQYF. DNA of the CDR3: TGTGCCAGCAGCGTAAGGGACTACGGCAACATTCAGTACTTC.

The chain is built from TRBV4-1 and TRBJ2-7; D is possibly TRBD1 (5 bases). V was shortened by 5 bases and J by 0 bases, with 17 bases between the two germline ends. This CDR3 comprises 16 residues. The germline CDR1 and CDR2 sequences are MGHRA and YSYEKL. The CDR3 spells CASSSPAKGSSYEQYF. Written as DNA, the CDR3 is TGCGCCAGCAGCTCCCCCGCAAAGGGGTCCTCCTACGAGCAGTACTTC.

The chain carries TRBV20-1 and TRBJ2-2; a weak D match, TRBD1 (6 bases). The CDR3 runs 11 residues. Germline values: CDR1 DFQATT, CDR2 SNEGSKA (reference sequence). V was cut by 4 bases and J by 7 bases, with 7 bases left in between. CDR3 sequence: CSATGVGELFF. Here the CDR3 DNA reads TGCAGTGCTACAGGGGTCGGGGAGCTGTTTTTT.

In its sample, this clone was seen a few times. This chain's CDR3 is CASSDNPGQGVGQPQHF. The DNA for the CDR3 is TGTGCCAGCAGTGATAACCCGGGACAGGGGGTAGGTCAGCCCCAGCATTTT. The chain is built from TRBV9 and TRBJ1-5; 11 positions match TRBD1. The germline gives CDR1 SGDLS, CDR2 YYNGEE. The CDR3 spans 17 residues. V was pared by 5 bases and J by 6 bases, with 13 bases of the junction left unmatched.

This sequence joins TRBV27 and TRBJ2-2, with 14 bases that match TRBD2. The CDR3 extends over 16 amino acids. The V and J ends lost 10 bases and 4 bases, in that order; junction bases with no gene match: 8. CDR1 is MNHEY and CDR2 is SMNVEV in the germline V gene (reference sequence). For the CDR3, the DNA is TGTGCCACCAGACTAGCGGGGGGGCCGATCACCGGGGAGCTGTTTTTT. Translating gives CATRLAGGPITGELFF.

The chain links TRBV5-4 to TRBJ1-1, with TRBD1 matching over 9 bases. CDR1 is SGHNT, CDR2 YYREEE, per germline (reference sequence). Losses at the gene ends were 6 bases for V and 10 bases for J; bases not matched to a gene: 19. This CDR3 has 16 amino acids. Written as DNA, the CDR3 is TGTGCCAGCACCTTTCAGAACAGGGGGCGCGGGGGAGGAGCTTTCTTT. This codes for CASTFQNRGRGGGAFF.

The chain has TRBV10-3 and TRBJ1-2; 7 nucleotides match TRBD1. Per the germline V gene, CDR1 is ENHRY and CDR2 is SYGVKD. Germline trimming cut 11 bases from V and 2 bases from J; bases unmatched to any gene: 14. The CDR3 is 15 amino acids. Here the CDR3 reads CASSSGLTGNYGYTF. As DNA, the CDR3 is TGTGCCTCAAGCTCGGGCCTGACAGGGAACTATGGCTACACCTTC.

In its sample, this clone was seen once. The V call is TRBV5-8, the J call TRBJ1-1; TRBD1 might be the D (6 bases). The CDR3 sequence is 13 residues long. CDR1 is SGHTS, CDR2 YDEGEE, per germline. V was cut by 4 bases and J by 8 bases, with 15 bases left in between. The CDR3 protein is CASSPGQLREAFF. The CDR3 bases are TGTGCCAGCAGCCCGGGACAACTAAGAGAAGCTTTCTTT.

The chain employs TRBV5-1 and TRBJ2-2; possibly TRBD2 for D (7 bases). V was shortened by 5 bases and J by 3 bases, with 14 bases between the two germline ends. Germline CDR1 and CDR2: SGHRS and YFSETQ. The CDR3 length is 15 residues. CDR3 loop: CASSNPGGYTGELFF. The CDR3 DNA reads TGCGCCAGCAGTAATCCGGGGGGCTACACCGGGGAGCTGTTTTTT.

V is TRBV4-1 and J is TRBJ1-5, with 9 nucleotides matching TRBD1. Germline lookup yields CDR1 MGHRA and CDR2 YSYEKL. CDR3 size: 17 residues. V trimming: 5 bases; J trimming: 6 bases; junction bases outside the gene matches: 14. The CDR3 reads CASSYSGGQGGGQPQHF. The CDR3 nucleotides read TGCGCCAGCAGCTATTCCGGGGGACAGGGAGGCGGTCAGCCCCAGCATTTT.

The chain employs TRBV6-6 and TRBJ1-5, with 9 positions matching TRBD1. J gave up 5 bases and V 6 bases, and 5 bases lay outside the gene matches. Germline-derived CDR1 and CDR2 are MNHNY and SVGAGI (reference sequence). The CDR3 has 14 amino acids. CDR3 sequence reads: CASRDTGGHQPQHF. In nucleotides, the CDR3 is TGTGCCAGCAGGGATACAGGGGGCCATCAGCCCCAGCATTTT.

The V and J genes are TRBV7-9 and TRBJ2-7, with 9 bases aligning to TRBD1. CDR1 is SEHNR and CDR2 is FQNEAQ in the germline V gene (reference sequence). CDR3 length: 15 amino acids. V lost 4 bases and J lost 5; bases outside the gene matches: 9. DNA for the CDR3: TGTGCCAGCAGCTCCCGGGACAGGGCGATAAACGAGCAGTACTTC. Amino acids: CASSSRDRAINEQYF.

This chain links TRBV9 with TRBJ1-1, with D unclear. V was cut by 2 bases and J by 7 bases, with 12 bases left in between. Germline V gene data show CDR1 as SGDLS and CDR2 as YYNGEE. This CDR3 is 13 amino acids long. CDR3 coding DNA: TGTGCCAGCAGCGTGGACGGGGAGCTTGAAGCTTTCTTT. Translating it yields CASSVDGELEAFF.

The V gene is TRBV19, the J gene TRBJ1-1, with TRBD1 matching 7 bases. The germline V gene has CDR1 LNHDA and CDR2 SQIVND (reference sequence). CDR3 size: 13 residues. V lost 7 bases and J lost 0; bases outside the gene matches: 2. In DNA, the CDR3 is TGTGCCAGTAACAGGGGCCTGAACACTGAAGCTTTCTTT. Residues: CASNRGLNTEAFF.

The chain is built from TRBV6-5 and TRBJ1-1; 7 bases are shared with TRBD1. The CDR3 contains 14 residues. CDR1 and CDR2 (germline): MNHEY, SVGAGI. Losses at the gene ends were 2 bases for V and 4 bases for J; bases not matched to a gene: 4. CDR3 region: CASSYHRGGTEAFF. The DNA for the CDR3 is TGTGCCAGCAGTTACCACAGGGGTGGCACTGAAGCTTTCTTT.

The chain links TRBV19 to TRBJ2-3; 8 nucleotides align to TRBD2. CDR1 and CDR2 from the germline V gene are LNHDA and SQIVND (reference sequence). The length of the CDR3 is 16 residues. V lost 6 bases and J lost 4; bases outside the gene matches: 12. In DNA, the CDR3 is TGTGCCAGTAGAAACCGACCGGGACTAGTCTCAGATACGCAGTATTTT. Its protein product is CASRNRPGLVSDTQYF.

This clone was recorded once. The chain recombines TRBV6-5 with TRBJ1-2; 9 bases are a match to TRBD1. The J segment lost 5 bases and the V segment lost 7 bases, leaving 8 bases of the junction unmatched. The CDR3 length is 14 residues. Germline CDR1 and CDR2: MNHEY and SVGAGI. CDR3 bases: TGTGCCAGCAAGACAGGGGGTGCTGGATATGGCTACACCTTC. It yields the protein CASKTGGAGYGYTF.

CDR3 bases: TGTGCCAGCAGTGAAGTGGGAAGGGGATACACTGAAGCTTTCTTT. Translation gives CASSEVGRGYTEAFF. This chain joins TRBV2 and TRBJ1-1, with D possibly TRBD1 on 5 matching bases. Germline V CDR1 and CDR2: SNHLY, FYNNEI. Trimming took 1 base from V and 3 from J, leaving 12 bases between them. CDR3 length equals 15 residues.

J is TRBJ1-5 and V is TRBV19; TRBD1 matches 10 bases. The germline V gene encodes CDR1 LNHDA and CDR2 SQIVND (reference sequence). Unmatched junction bases numbered 6, after V lost 4 bases and J lost 6 bases. The CDR3 totals 15 residues. The CDR3 region is CASSTVGTGVQPQHF. The CDR3 coding sequence is TGTGCCAGTAGTACGGTTGGGACAGGGGTTCAGCCCCAGCATTTT.

This clone came up a few times. Other DNA sequences in this sample translate to the same CDR3. This chain uses TRBV7-3 with TRBJ1-1, with 8 nucleotides matching TRBD1. In germline, CDR1 is SGHTA, CDR2 FQGTGA. The J segment lost 6 bases and the V segment lost 5 bases, leaving 2 bases of the junction unmatched. This CDR3 region has 12 residues. DNA for the CDR3: TGTGCCAGCAGCCCAGGGGGCTCTGAAGCTTTCTTT. Its translation is CASSPGGSEAFF.

The chain links TRBV19 to TRBJ1-2; TRBD1 agrees at 8 bases. The V and J ends lost 8 bases and 5 bases, in that order; junction bases with no gene match: 4. The CDR3 is 12 residues long. Germline-derived CDR1 and CDR2 are LNHDA and SQIVND (reference sequence). The CDR3 coding sequence is TGTGCCAGTCGGACAGGGCGGTATGGCTACACCTTC. This sequence encodes CASRTGRYGYTF.